Listed here are 18 T cell receptor beta chains from one sample, sequenced in a study of T cells after posttransplantation cyclophosphamide. The naive gate required viable CD3+CD4+ or CD3+CD8+ cells with CCR7+CD45RA+CD45RO-CD95-CD27+CD28+ phenotype. Clones were read by immunoSEQ multiplex PCR, and TCRdb kept only the in-frame ones, dropping some. This table has tens of thousands of clones, about 97% appearing once. Sequenced sample: naive CD4+ T cells sorted from PBMCs. The receptor set was obtained from a man aged 50-59 years in good health, CMV-negative, and a related stem cell transplant donor.

The chain has TRBV7-5 and TRBJ2-7; the table's D call, TRBD1, has no DNA check behind it. TRBV7-5 is assigned pseudogene status. This CDR3 is 15 amino acids long. CDR3 region: CARSSLQGAFYEQYF. The CDR3 coding sequence is TGTGCCAGAAGCTCATTACAGGGGGCCTTCTACGAGCAGTACTTC.

The gene calls are TRBV27 and TRBJ1-1, with 8 bases aligning to TRBD1. The junction had 12 bases not matched to a gene; V was cut back by 6 bases and J by 0 bases. Germline V CDR1 and CDR2: MNHEY, SMNVEV (reference sequence). The CDR3 contains 17 residues. The CDR3 protein is CASSPTPNRGMNTEAFF. The DNA for the CDR3 is TGTGCCAGCAGCCCAACCCCCAACAGGGGGATGAACACTGAAGCTTTCTTT.

This chain uses TRBV9 with TRBJ2-3; no firm D call. CDR1 is SGDLS and CDR2 is YYNGEE in the germline V gene. The V end lost 1 base, the J end lost 2 bases, and 8 bases lay between the germline ends. This CDR3 comprises 14 residues. The CDR3 DNA reads as TGTGCCAGCAGCGTAAACACAATCACAGATACGCAGTATTTT. This gives the protein CASSVNTITDTQYF.

The chain uses TRBV7-2 and TRBJ2-2; 7 bases are shared with TRBD1. Per the germline V gene, CDR1 is SGHTA and CDR2 is FQGNSA. The V gene end was trimmed by 3 bases and the J gene end by 9 bases; junction bases not matched to a gene: 4. The CDR3 is 13 amino acids. CDR3 residues: CASSFRDSRELFF. The CDR3 DNA sequence: TGTGCCAGCAGCTTCCGGGACAGCCGGGAGCTGTTTTTT.

The gene calls are TRBV6-5 and TRBJ2-7; 9 nucleotides line up with TRBD1. The CDR3 has 13 residues. Germline V lookup: CDR1 MNHEY, CDR2 SVGAGI. The junction had 4 bases not matched to a gene; V was cut back by 5 bases and J by 5 bases. The CDR3 here is CASSRQGGNEQYF. CDR3 DNA sequence: TGTGCCAGCAGTCGACAGGGGGGCAACGAGCAGTACTTC.

The rearrangement joins TRBV15 to TRBJ2-3; D remains ambiguous. V shed 0 bases and J shed 2 bases, with 6 bases lying between them. Germline loops: CDR1 LNHNV, CDR2 YYDKDF (reference sequence). The CDR3 spans 14 residues. The CDR3 DNA reads TGTGCCACCAGCAGAGATCTCCTCACAGATACGCAGTATTTT. This gives the protein CATSRDLLTDTQYF.

The V and J genes are TRBV7-8 and TRBJ2-3, with 14 bases that match TRBD2. The CDR3 consists of 15 residues. The J segment lost 8 bases and the V segment lost 5 bases, leaving 6 bases of the junction unmatched. The germline gives CDR1 SGHVS, CDR2 FQNEAQ. This chain's CDR3 is CASSLGLAGGGTQYF. CDR3 coding DNA: TGTGCCAGCAGCCTAGGACTAGCGGGGGGTGGTACGCAGTATTTT. The full variable domain, with the rest looked up from reference TRBV7-8 and TRBJ2-3, is GAGVSQSPRYKVAKRGQDVALRCDPISGHVSLFWYQQALGQGPEFLTYFQNEAQLDKSGLPSDRFFAERPEGSVSTLKIQRTQQEDSAVYLCASSLGLAGGGTQYFGPGTRLTVL.

The genes are TRBV19 and TRBJ1-2; TRBD1 aligns across 9 bases. In germline, CDR1 is LNHDA, CDR2 SQIVND (reference sequence). The junction had 9 bases not matched to a gene; V was cut back by 6 bases and J by 7 bases. This CDR3 contains 14 residues. The CDR3 loop is CASSLDRGKLGYTF. In DNA form, the CDR3 reads TGTGCCAGTAGCCTAGACAGGGGGAAGCTTGGCTACACCTTC. The variable domain in full, with the rest retrieved from reference TRBV19 and TRBJ1-2, is DGGITQSPKYLFRKEGQNVTLSCEQNLNHDAMYWYRQDPGQGLRLIYYSQIVNDFQKGDIAEGYSVSREKKESFPLTVTSAQKNPTAFYLCASSLDRGKLGYTFGSGTRLTVV.

The V and J genes are TRBV5-6 and TRBJ1-6; 11 nucleotides align to TRBD1. Unmatched junction bases numbered 0, after V lost 3 bases and J lost 4 bases. The CDR3 contains 15 residues. CDR1 and CDR2 from the germline V gene are SGHDT and YYEEEE. The CDR3 protein is CASSWDRGYNSPLHF. The DNA for the CDR3 is TGTGCCAGCAGCTGGGACAGGGGGTATAATTCACCCCTCCACTTT. Full variable domain (remainder filled in from reference TRBV5-6 and TRBJ1-6): DAGVTQSPTHLIKTRGQQVTLRCSPKSGHDTVSWYQQALGQGPQFIFQYYEEEERQRGNFPDRFSGHQFPNYSSELNVNALLLGDSALYLCASSWDRGYNSPLHFGNGTRLTVT.

The V and J genes are TRBV19 and TRBJ1-4; the D is unclear. The germline gives CDR1 LNHDA, CDR2 SQIVND (reference sequence). Trimming cost V 7 bases and J 0 bases, with 6 bases left between them. The CDR3 length is 13 residues. In DNA form, the CDR3 reads TGTGCCAGTACGGGAGCAACTAATGAAAAACTGTTTTTT. The encoded protein is CASTGATNEKLFF.

The V call is TRBV19, the J call TRBJ1-2; maybe TRBD1 (6 bases). The CDR3 spans 13 residues. V lost 4 bases, J lost 6 bases, and 12 bases lay in between. Germline assignment: CDR1 LNHDA and CDR2 SQIVND (reference sequence). The CDR3 coding sequence is TGTGCCAGTAGTAGGGGGCGCGACGATGGCTACACCTTC. It is translated as CASSRGRDDGYTF. The whole variable domain, remainder taken from reference TRBV19 and TRBJ1-2, is DGGITQSPKYLFRKEGQNVTLSCEQNLNHDAMYWYRQDPGQGLRLIYYSQIVNDFQKGDIAEGYSVSREKKESFPLTVTSAQKNPTAFYLCASSRGRDDGYTFGSGTRLTVV.

The chain has TRBV7-3 and TRBJ2-7; 7 bases line up with TRBD2. The V segment lost 4 bases and the J segment 0 bases; nucleotides outside the gene matches: 0. The CDR3 has 13 amino acids. Germline values: CDR1 SGHTA, CDR2 FQGTGA. Here the CDR3 DNA reads TGTGCCAGCAGCTCTAGCGGCTCCTACGAGCAGTACTTC. Translated, it gives CASSSSGSYEQYF.

The CDR3 spells CASRVSTLAGGRETQYF. The CDR3 DNA reads as TGTGCCAGCAGGGTATCTACCCTAGCGGGGGGGCGAGAGACCCAGTACTTC. This chain connects TRBV2 to TRBJ2-5, with 12 bases fitting TRBD2. V lost 6 bases, J lost 4 bases, and 12 bases stayed unmatched. The CDR3 is 17 residues long. Germline CDR1 and CDR2: SNHLY and FYNNEI.

The chain joins TRBV19 to TRBJ1-5; TRBD1 might be the D (6 bases). The CDR3 has 16 residues. The ends were cut back, 6 bases at V and 3 bases at J, with 18 bases in the middle. The V gene's germline CDR1 is LNHDA and CDR2 SQIVND (reference sequence). The CDR3 reads CASREYRVGNNQPQHF. DNA for the CDR3: TGTGCCAGTAGGGAATACAGGGTAGGTAACAATCAGCCCCAGCATTTT.

The chain combines TRBV4-2 with TRBJ1-3; 7 nucleotides match TRBD1. Germline-derived CDR1 and CDR2 are LGHNA and YNFKEQ. J gave up 0 bases and V 4 bases, and 6 bases lay outside the gene matches. This CDR3 is built from 16 residues. Here the CDR3 DNA reads TGTGCCAGCAGCCGATCGGACAGGAGCTCTGGAAACACCATATATTTT. Translation: CASSRSDRSSGNTIYF.

This clone was seen more than once but under ten times. The chain links TRBV2 to TRBJ2-7, with 7 positions matching TRBD2. Trimming took 4 bases from V and 1 from J; bases not matched to a gene: 10. This CDR3 has 16 residues. The V gene's germline CDR1 is SNHLY and CDR2 FYNNEI. This CDR3 is CASSGGGVTLSYEQYF. The CDR3 nucleotides read TGTGCCAGCAGTGGTGGGGGGGTTACTCTGTCCTACGAGCAGTACTTC.

The chain links TRBV19 to TRBJ2-7; 7 bases are a match to TRBD2. The CDR3 is 16 residues long. V lost 7 bases, J lost 4 bases, and 16 bases stayed unmatched. Germline lookup yields CDR1 LNHDA and CDR2 SQIVND (reference sequence). CDR3 DNA: TGTGCCAGTACCCCTAGCGGTCGGCGGGCGGGATACGAGCAGTACTTC. Protein: CASTPSGRRAGYEQYF. The full variable domain, its missing parts supplied by reference TRBV19 and TRBJ2-7, is DGGITQSPKYLFRKEGQNVTLSCEQNLNHDAMYWYRQDPGQGLRLIYYSQIVNDFQKGDIAEGYSVSREKKESFPLTVTSAQKNPTAFYLCASTPSGRRAGYEQYFGPGTRLTVT.

J is TRBJ2-2 and V is TRBV10-3, with a weak D call TRBD1 (6 bases). Germline values: CDR1 ENHRY, CDR2 SYGVKD. V shed 0 bases and J shed 6 bases, with 11 bases lying between them. The CDR3 sequence is 15 residues long. The CDR3 loop reads CAISESNRVPGELFF. For the CDR3, the DNA is TGTGCCATCAGTGAGTCGAACAGGGTTCCCGGGGAGCTGTTTTTT.